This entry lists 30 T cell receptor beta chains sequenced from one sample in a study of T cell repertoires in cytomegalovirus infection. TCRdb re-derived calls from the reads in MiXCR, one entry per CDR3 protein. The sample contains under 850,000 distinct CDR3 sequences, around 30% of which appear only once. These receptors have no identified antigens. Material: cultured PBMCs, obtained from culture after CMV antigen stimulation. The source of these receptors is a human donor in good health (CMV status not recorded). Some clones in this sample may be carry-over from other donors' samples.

In DNA, the CDR3 is TGTGCCAGCAGCTTAGGCGGCCTGACTAGCACAGATACGCAGTATTTT. It is translated as CASSLGGLTSTDTQYF. The V and J genes are TRBV11-2 and TRBJ2-3; D ambiguous. The V end lost 1 base, the J end lost 0 bases, and 11 bases lay between the germline ends. Per germline, CDR1 SGHAT and CDR2 FQNNGV. The CDR3 consists of 16 residues.

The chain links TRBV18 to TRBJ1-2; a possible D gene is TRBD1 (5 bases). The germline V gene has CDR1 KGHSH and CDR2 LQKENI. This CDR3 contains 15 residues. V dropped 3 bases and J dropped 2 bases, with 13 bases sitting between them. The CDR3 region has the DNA TGTGCCAGCTCACCCTTTCCCGACAGCAACTATGGCTACACCTTC. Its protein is CASSPFPDSNYGYTF.

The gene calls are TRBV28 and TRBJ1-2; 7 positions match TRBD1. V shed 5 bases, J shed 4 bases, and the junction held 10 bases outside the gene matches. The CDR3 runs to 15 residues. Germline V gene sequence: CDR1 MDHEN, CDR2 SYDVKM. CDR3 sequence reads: CASSPTGYPIYGYTF. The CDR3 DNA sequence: TGTGCCAGCAGTCCGACAGGGTATCCTATCTATGGCTACACCTTC.

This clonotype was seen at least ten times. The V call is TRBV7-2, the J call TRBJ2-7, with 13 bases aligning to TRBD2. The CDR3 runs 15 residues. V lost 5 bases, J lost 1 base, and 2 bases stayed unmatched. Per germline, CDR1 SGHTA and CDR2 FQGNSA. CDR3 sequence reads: CASSLTSGGSYEQYF. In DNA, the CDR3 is TGTGCCAGCAGCCTGACTAGCGGGGGGTCCTACGAGCAGTACTTC.

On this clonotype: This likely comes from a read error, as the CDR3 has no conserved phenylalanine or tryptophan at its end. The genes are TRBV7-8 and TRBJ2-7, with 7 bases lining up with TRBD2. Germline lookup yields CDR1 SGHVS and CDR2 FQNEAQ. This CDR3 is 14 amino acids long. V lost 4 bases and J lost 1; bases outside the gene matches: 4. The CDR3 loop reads CASSWEAGSYEQYS. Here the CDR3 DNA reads TGTGCCAGCAGCTGGGAAGCGGGGTCCTACGAGCAGTACTCC.

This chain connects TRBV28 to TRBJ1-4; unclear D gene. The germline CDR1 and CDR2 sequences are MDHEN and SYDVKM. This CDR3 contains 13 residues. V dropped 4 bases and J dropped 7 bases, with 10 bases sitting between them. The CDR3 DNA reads TGTGCCAGCAGTTCCCCTCGCGTTGAAAAACTGTTTTTT. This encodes CASSSPRVEKLFF.

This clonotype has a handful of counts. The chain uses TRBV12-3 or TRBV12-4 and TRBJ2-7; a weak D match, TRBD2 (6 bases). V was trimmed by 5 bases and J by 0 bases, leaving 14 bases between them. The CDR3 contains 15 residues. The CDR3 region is CASSKDGGSSYEQYF. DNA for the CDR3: TGTGCCAGCAGTAAGGACGGAGGGAGCTCCTACGAGCAGTACTTC.

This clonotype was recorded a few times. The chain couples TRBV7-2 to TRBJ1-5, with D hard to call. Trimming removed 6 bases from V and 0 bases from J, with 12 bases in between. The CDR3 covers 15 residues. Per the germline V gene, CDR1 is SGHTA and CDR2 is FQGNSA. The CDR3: CASSLRRNSNQPQHF. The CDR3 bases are TGTGCCAGCAGTCTACGGAGGAATAGCAATCAGCCCCAGCATTTT.

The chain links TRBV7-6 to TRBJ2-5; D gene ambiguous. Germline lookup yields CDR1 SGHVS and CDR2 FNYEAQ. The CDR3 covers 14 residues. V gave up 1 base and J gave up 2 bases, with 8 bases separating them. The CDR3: CASSLGPLQETQYF. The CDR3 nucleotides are TGTGCCAGCAGCTTAGGGCCGTTACAAGAGACCCAGTACTTC.

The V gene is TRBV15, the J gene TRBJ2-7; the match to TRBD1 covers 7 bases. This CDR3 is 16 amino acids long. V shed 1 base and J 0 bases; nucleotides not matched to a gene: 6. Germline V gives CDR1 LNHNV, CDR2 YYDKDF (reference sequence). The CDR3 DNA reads TGTGCCACCAGCAGAGGCACGACAGGGAGCTCCTACGAGCAGTACTTC. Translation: CATSRGTTGSSYEQYF.

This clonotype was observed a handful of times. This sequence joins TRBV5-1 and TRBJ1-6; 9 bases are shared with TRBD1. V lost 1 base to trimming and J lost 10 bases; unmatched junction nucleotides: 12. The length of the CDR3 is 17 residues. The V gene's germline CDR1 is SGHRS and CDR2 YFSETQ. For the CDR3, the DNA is TGCGCCAGCAGCTTGTCGGGGGCCGGGACAGGGAAATCACCCCTCCACTTT. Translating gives CASSLSGAGTGKSPLHF.

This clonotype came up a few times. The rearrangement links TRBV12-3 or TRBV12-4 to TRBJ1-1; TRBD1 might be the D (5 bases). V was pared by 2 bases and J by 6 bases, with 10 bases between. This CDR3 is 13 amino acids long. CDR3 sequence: CASSLQRGAEAFF. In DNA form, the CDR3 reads TGTGCCAGCAGTTTACAACGGGGCGCTGAAGCTTTCTTT.

CDR3 coding DNA: TGCGCCAGAACCATGCTAAGTTTGGGGGAGCCCTACGAGCAGTACTTC. Amino acid sequence: CARTMLSLGEPYEQYF. The gene calls are TRBV4-1 and TRBJ2-7; the D call may be TRBD1 or TRBD2 (5 bases each). The CDR3 contains 16 residues. Germline CDR1 is MGHRA and CDR2 is YSYEKL. The V and J ends lost 9 bases and 2 bases respectively, with 23 bases between them.

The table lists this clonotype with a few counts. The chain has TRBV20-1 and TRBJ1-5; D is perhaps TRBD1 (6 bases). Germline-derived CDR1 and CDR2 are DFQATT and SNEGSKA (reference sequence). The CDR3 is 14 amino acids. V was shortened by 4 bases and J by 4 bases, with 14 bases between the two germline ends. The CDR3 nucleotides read TGCAGTGCTACGACAGGATCCTTGAATCAGCCCCAGCATTTT. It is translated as CSATTGSLNQPQHF.

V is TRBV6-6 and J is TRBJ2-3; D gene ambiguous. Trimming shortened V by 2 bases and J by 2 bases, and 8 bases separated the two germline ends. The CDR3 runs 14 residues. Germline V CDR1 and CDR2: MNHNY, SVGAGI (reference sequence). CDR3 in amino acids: CASSYRHPTDTQYF. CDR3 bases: TGTGCCAGCAGTTACCGACATCCCACAGATACGCAGTATTTT.

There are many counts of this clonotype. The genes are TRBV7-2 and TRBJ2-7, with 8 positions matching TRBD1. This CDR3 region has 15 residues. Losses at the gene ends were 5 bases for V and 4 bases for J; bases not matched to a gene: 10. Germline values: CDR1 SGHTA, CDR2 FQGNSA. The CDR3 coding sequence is TGTGCCAGCAGCCAGGCCGGGACAGGTTTTTACGAGCAGTACTTC. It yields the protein CASSQAGTGFYEQYF.

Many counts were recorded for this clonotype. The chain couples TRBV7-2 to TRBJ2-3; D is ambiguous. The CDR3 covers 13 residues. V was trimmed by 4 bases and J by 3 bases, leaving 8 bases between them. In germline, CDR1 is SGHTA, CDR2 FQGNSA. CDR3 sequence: CASSYERTDTQYF. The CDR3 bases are TGTGCCAGCAGCTATGAAAGGACAGATACGCAGTATTTT.

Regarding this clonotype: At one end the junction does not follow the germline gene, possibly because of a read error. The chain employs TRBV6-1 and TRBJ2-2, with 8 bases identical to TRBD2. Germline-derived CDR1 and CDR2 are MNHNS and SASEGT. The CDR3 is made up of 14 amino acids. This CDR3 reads CASSVAGFPGELCF. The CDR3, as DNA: TGTGCCAGCAGTGTAGCGGGGTTCCCCGGGGAGCTGTGTTTT.

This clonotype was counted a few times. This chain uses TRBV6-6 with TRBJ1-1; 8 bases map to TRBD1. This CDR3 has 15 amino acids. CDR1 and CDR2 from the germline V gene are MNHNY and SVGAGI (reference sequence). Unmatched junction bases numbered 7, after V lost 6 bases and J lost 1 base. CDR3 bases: TGTGCCAGCAGGCAGGGGGCAGGAGCGAACACTGAAGCTTTCTTT. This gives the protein CASRQGAGANTEAFF.

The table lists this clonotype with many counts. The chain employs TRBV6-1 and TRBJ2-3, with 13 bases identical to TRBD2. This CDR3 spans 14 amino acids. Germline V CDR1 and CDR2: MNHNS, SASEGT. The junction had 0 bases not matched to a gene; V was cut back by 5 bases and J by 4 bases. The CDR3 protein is CASSTSGGADTQYF. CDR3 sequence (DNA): TGTGCCAGCAGTACTAGCGGGGGGGCAGATACGCAGTATTTT.

The CDR3 protein is CASSSSTLPRRDTQYF. The CDR3 bases are TGTGCCAGTAGTTCCTCGACCCTACCCCGGCGAGATACGCAGTATTTT. This chain joins TRBV19 and TRBJ2-3; D is ambiguous. CDR1 and CDR2 (germline): LNHDA, SQIVND (reference sequence). This CDR3 is built from 16 residues. Trimming took 5 bases from V and 5 from J, leaving 20 bases between them.

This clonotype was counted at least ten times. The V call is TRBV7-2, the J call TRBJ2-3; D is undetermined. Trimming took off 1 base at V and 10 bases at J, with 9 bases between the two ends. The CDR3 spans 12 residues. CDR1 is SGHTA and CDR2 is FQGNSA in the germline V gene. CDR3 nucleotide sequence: TGTGCCAGCAGCTTAGAGTGGCGTTCGCAGTATTTT. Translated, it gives CASSLEWRSQYF.

CDR3 DNA sequence: TGTGCCAGCAGCGAAGGTGGGACAGGGATCTACGAGCAGTACTTC. Protein: CASSEGGTGIYEQYF. The chain has TRBV7-2 and TRBJ2-7, with 9 bases identical to TRBD1. Germline loops: CDR1 SGHTA, CDR2 FQGNSA. Trimming took 5 bases from V and 3 from J; bases not matched to a gene: 8. This CDR3 is built from 15 residues.

This CDR3 is CASSIVGMGNIQYF. The CDR3 coding sequence is TGTGCCAGTAGTATAGTAGGGATGGGAAACATTCAGTACTTC. V is TRBV19 and J is TRBJ2-4; no reliable D call. The CDR3 covers 14 residues. Germline V gene sequence: CDR1 LNHDA, CDR2 SQIVND (reference sequence). Deletions cut 1 base from V and 6 bases from J, with 10 bases between.

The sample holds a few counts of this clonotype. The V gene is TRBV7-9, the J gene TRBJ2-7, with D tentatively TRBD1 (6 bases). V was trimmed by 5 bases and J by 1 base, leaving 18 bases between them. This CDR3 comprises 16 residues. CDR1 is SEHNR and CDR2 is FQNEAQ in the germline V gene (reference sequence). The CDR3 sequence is CASSHSLGQRSYEQYF. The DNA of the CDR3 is TGTGCCAGCAGCCACTCACTAGGACAGAGATCCTACGAGCAGTACTTC.

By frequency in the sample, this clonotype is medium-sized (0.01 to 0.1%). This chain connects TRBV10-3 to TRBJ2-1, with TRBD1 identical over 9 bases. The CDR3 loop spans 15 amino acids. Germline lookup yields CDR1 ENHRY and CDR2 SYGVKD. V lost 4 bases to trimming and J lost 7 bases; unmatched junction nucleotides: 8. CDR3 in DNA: TGTGCCATCAGTGCAGCACAGGGGGCTGAAAATGAGCAGTTCTTC. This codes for CAISAAQGAENEQFF.

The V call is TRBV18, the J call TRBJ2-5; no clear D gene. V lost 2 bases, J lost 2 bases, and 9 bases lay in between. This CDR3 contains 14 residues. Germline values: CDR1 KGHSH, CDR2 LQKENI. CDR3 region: CASSPELGQETQYF. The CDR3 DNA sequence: TGTGCCAGCTCACCAGAGCTGGGTCAAGAGACCCAGTACTTC.

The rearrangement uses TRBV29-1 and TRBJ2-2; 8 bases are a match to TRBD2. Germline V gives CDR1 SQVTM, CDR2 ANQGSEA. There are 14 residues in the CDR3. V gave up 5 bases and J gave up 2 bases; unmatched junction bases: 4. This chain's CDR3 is CSVPLAANTGELFF. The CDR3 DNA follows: TGCAGCGTTCCACTAGCGGCCAACACCGGGGAGCTGTTTTTT.

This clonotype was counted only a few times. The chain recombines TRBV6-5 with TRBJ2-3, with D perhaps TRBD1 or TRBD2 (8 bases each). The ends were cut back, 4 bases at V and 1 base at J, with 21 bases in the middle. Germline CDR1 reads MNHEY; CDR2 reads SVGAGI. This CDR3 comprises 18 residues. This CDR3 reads CASSSDRVTSVGTDTQYF. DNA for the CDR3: TGTGCCAGCAGTTCGGACAGGGTGACTAGCGTCGGCACAGATACGCAGTATTTT.

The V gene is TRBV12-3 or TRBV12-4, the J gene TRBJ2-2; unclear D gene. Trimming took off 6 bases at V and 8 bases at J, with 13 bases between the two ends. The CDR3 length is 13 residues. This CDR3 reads CASSPRRLGELFF. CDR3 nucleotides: TGTGCCAGCAGCCCCCGGCGGCTTGGGGAGCTGTTTTTT.